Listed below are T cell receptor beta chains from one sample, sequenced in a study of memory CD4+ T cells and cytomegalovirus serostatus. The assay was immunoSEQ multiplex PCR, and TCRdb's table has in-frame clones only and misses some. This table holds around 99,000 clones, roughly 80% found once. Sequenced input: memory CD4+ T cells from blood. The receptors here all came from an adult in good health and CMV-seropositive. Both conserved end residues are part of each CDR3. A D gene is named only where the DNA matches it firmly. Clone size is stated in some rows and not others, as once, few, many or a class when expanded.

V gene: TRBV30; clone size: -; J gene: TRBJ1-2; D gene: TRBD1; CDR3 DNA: TGTGCCTGGGATAACAGGGGTAACTATGGCTACACCTTC; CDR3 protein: CAWDNRGNYGYTF
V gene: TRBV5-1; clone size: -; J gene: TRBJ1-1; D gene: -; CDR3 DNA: TGCGCCAGCAGCCCCAACAGGGCCCGGAACACTGAAGCTTTCTTT; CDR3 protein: CASSPNRARNTEAFF
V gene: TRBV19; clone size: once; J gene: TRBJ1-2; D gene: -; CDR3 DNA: TGTGCCAGTAGTTCCCAGGCTACTCCAGCGATAAACTATGGCTACACCTTC; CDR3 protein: CASSSQATPAINYGYTF
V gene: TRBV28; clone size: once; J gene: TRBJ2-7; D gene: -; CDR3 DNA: TGTGCCAGCTTCGACAGGACCTACGAGCAGTACTTC; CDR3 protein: CASFDRTYEQYF
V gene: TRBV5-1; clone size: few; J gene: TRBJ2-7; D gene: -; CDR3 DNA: TGCGCCAGCAGCTGGGGGCCGGGCGGGAGCTCCTACGAGCAGTACTTC; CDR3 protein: CASSWGPGGSSYEQYF
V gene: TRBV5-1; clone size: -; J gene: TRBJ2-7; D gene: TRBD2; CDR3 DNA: TGCGCCAGCAGCCAATATAGCGGGAGCGCCGGGGAGCAGTACTTC; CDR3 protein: CASSQYSGSAGEQYF
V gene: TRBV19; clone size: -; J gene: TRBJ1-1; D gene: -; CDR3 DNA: TGTGCCAGTAGTATAGAGGGACGGATCTCGTTCACTGAAGCTTTCTTT; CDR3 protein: CASSIEGRISFTEAFF
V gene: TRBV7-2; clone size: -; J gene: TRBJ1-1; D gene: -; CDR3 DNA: TGTGCCAGCAGCTTAGGGCAGCCGAACACTGAAGCTTTCTTT; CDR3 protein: CASSLGQPNTEAFF
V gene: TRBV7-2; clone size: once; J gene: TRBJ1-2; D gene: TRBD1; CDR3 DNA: TGTGCCAGCAGCTCAGGACAGGGGGCGACCGGCTACACCTTC; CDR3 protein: CASSSGQGATGYTF
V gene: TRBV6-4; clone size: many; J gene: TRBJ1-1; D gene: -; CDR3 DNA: TGTGCCAGCAGTCCGGGGGGGGCGAACACTGAAGCTTTCTTT; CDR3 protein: CASSPGGANTEAFF
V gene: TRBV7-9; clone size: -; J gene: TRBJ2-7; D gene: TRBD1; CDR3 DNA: TGTGCCAGCAGCTTACCGGGACAGGGGAAGCAGTACTTC; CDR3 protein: CASSLPGQGKQYF
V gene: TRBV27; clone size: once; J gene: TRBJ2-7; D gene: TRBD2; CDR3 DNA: TGTGCCAGCAGCTCACGGACTAGCGGGAGGTACGAGCAGTACTTC; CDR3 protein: CASSSRTSGRYEQYF
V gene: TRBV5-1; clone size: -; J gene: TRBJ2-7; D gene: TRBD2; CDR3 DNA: TGCGCCAGCAGCTTGGGGACTAGCGGCTACGAGCAGTACTTC; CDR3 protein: CASSLGTSGYEQYF
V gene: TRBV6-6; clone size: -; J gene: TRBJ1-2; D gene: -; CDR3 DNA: TGTGCCAGCAGTTACTCAGGAGGGGGGCGGAACTATGGCTACACCTTC; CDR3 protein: CASSYSGGGRNYGYTF
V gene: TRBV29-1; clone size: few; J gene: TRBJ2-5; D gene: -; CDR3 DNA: TGCAGCGTCGCACTGAGCCAAGAGACCCAGTACTTC; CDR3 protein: CSVALSQETQYF
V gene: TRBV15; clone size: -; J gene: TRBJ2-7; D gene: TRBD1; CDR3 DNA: TGTGCCACCAGCACCCAACAGGGGGCCGAGCAGTACTTC; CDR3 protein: CATSTQQGAEQYF
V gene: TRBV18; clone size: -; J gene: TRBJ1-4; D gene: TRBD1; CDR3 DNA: TGTGCCAGCTCACCTTCGTACAGGGGTATTGATGAAAAACTGTTTTTT; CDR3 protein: CASSPSYRGIDEKLFF